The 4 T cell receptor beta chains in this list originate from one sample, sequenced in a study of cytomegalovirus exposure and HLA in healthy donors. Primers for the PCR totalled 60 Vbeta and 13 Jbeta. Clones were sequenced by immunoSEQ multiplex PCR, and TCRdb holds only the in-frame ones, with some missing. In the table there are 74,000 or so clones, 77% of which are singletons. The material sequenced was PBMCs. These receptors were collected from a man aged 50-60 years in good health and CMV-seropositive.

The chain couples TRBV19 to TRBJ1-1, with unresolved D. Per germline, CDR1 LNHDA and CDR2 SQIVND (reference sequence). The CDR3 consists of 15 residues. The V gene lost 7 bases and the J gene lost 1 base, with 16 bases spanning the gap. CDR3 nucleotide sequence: TGTGCCAGTAATTCGGAGCGGAGAGGGAACACTGAAGCTTTCTTT. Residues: CASNSERRGNTEAFF.

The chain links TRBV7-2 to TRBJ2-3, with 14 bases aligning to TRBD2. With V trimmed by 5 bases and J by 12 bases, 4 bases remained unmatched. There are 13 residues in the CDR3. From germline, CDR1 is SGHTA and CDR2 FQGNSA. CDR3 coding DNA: TGTGCCAGCAGCACCGGACTAGCGGGAGGTCAGTATTTT. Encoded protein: CASSTGLAGGQYF.

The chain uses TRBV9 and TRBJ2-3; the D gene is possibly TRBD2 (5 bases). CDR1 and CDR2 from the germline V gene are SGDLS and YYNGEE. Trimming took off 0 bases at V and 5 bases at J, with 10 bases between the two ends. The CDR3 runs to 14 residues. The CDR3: CASSVASSLDTQYF. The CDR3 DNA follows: TGTGCCAGCAGCGTAGCCTCTAGCTTAGATACGCAGTATTTT.

This CDR3 is CATSRDLQAAKIPSTDTQYF. The CDR3 DNA sequence: TGTGCCACCAGCAGAGATCTACAGGCGGCAAAGATTCCTAGCACAGATACGCAGTATTTT. The chain couples TRBV15 to TRBJ2-3, with D tentatively TRBD1 (5 bases). There are 20 residues in the CDR3. V lost 0 bases, J lost 0 bases, and 22 bases lay in between. Germline CDR1 reads LNHNV; CDR2 reads YYDKDF (reference sequence).